This is a list of T cell receptor beta chains from one sample in a study of blood T cell repertoires in COVID-19. Repertoires were generated with immunoSEQ multiplex PCR, while TCRdb's copy carries only in-frame clones and drops some. The profile shows roughly 250,000 clones, 80% to 85% of them singletons. What was sequenced was peripheral blood. These receptors were taken from a person aged 65-85 years with COVID-19, enrolled during active disease. Both conserved end residues are part of each CDR3. The D gene is left open where the match is weak. Expanded clones get a size class; other rows say once, few or many, or leave the size out.

d_call	cdr3_length	v_call	j_call	clone_size	cdr3_nt	cdr3_aa
TRBD1	14	TRBV6-5	TRBJ1-1	NA	TGTGCCAGCAGTTCAAGGACAGGTGGGACTGAAGCTTTCTTT	CASSSRTGGTEAFF
TRBD1	14	TRBV6-5	TRBJ1-3	few	TGTGCCAGCAGGACAGGGGGCAGTCAAAACACCATATATTTT	CASRTGGSQNTIYF
TRBD2	14	TRBV7-2	TRBJ2-7	many	TGTGCCAGCAGCCCGGATGCGGGAGGGTCCGAGCAGTACTTC	CASSPDAGGSEQYF
TRBD1	17	TRBV19	TRBJ1-3	NA	TGTGCCAGTAGGGACGTCGGGACAGCGAATTGGGGAAACACCATATATTTT	CASRDVGTANWGNTIYF
TRBD1	13	TRBV6-2/TRBV6-3	TRBJ1-2	NA	TGTGCCAGCAGTCGGGGACAGAACTATGGCTACACCTTC	CASSRGQNYGYTF
NA	15	TRBV5-8	TRBJ1-3	NA	TGTGCCAGCAGAGGGCAGGGTGGATCTGGAAACACCATATATTTT	CASRGQGGSGNTIYF
TRBD2	15	TRBV13	TRBJ2-7	NA	TGTGCCAGCAGCTCCCCTAGCGGGGTAACCTACGAGCAGTACTTC	CASSSPSGVTYEQYF
NA	16	TRBV3-1/TRBV3-2	TRBJ2-6	NA	TGTGCCAGCAGCCAAGCGGGGATAGCTGGGGCCAACGTCCTGACTTTC	CASSQAGIAGANVLTF
NA	15	TRBV5-6	TRBJ1-6	NA	TGTGCCAGCAGCCCGGGGACAACTGGGAATTCACCCCTCCACTTT	CASSPGTTGNSPLHF
NA	14	TRBV28	TRBJ1-6	once	TGTGCCAGTACCCAGGGGTACAGTAATTCACCCCTCCACTTT	CASTQGYSNSPLHF
TRBD2	14	TRBV5-1	TRBJ2-3	NA	TGCGCCAGCAGCTTGGAAATTAGCGGGAGAACGCAGTATTTT	CASSLEISGRTQYF
NA	15	TRBV4-2	TRBJ2-1	NA	TGTGCCAGCAGCCAAGGTCCCACTAGTATCAATGAGCAGTTCTTC	CASSQGPTSINEQFF
TRBD2	13	TRBV28	TRBJ2-5	NA	TGTGCCAGCAGTACGACTAGCGGGTTGGGGCGGTACTTC	CASSTTSGLGRYF
NA	15	TRBV9	TRBJ2-3	NA	TGTGCCAGCAGCGTAGATTCCCTAATCACAGATACGCAGTATTTT	CASSVDSLITDTQYF
NA	14	TRBV2	TRBJ2-3	NA	TGTGCCAGCGCAGGGGTGTCGGGACCAGATACGCAGTATTTT	CASAGVSGPDTQYF